These T cell receptor beta chains were read from a single sample in a study of T-cell memory formation after mild COVID-19. From the 5' RACE reads, TCRdb called clonotypes with MiXCR, one entry per CDR3 protein. The profile shows more than 450,000 distinct CDR3 sequences, roughly 18% of them singletons. The sequenced sample was PBMCs or a T cell subset sorted from them (not recorded which). These receptors all stem from an adult woman who had mild COVID-19 (a few samples of this study predate the infection). Cell type and time point are not known. The CDR3 runs from the conserved cysteine through the conserved F or W. D genes are given only for firm matches. The size field is filled for only some rows; it gives once, few, many or a size class.

V gene	J gene	clone size	D gene	CDR3 DNA	CDR3 protein
TRBV27	TRBJ2-7	NA	TRBD1	TGTGCCAGCAGCCCAGACAGGGTGTACCGGTACGAGCAGTACTTC	CASSPDRVYRYEQYF
TRBV12-3/TRBV12-4	TRBJ2-7	few	NA	TGTGCCAGCACCTTAGGGGCCCCGGGGACCTACGAGCAGTACTTC	CASTLGAPGTYEQYF
TRBV12-5	TRBJ2-7	few	NA	TGTGCTAGTCGATCCGGGAGCACCTACGAGCAGTACTTC	CASRSGSTYEQYF
TRBV3-1	TRBJ1-1	NA	NA	TGTGCCAGCAGCCAGCTGAGAGGGTCGAACACTGAAGCTTTCTTT	CASSQLRGSNTEAFF
TRBV24-1	TRBJ1-4	few	NA	TGTGCCGCCAGTGGTGGGGAAAAACTGTTTTTT	CAASGGEKLFF
TRBV7-9	TRBJ2-1	few	TRBD2	TGTGCCAGCAGCTATCGATTTCAGCGGGAGAAGTCCTACAATGAGCAGTTCTTC	CASSYRFQREKSYNEQFF
TRBV7-8	TRBJ1-1	NA	NA	TGTGCCAGCAGCTTAGGGTTGGGGATGGGTACTGAAGCTTTCTTT	CASSLGLGMGTEAFF
TRBV4-1	TRBJ1-2	NA	NA	TGCGCCAGCAGCCAAGATCAGGATTGGGTATATGGCTACACCTTC	CASSQDQDWVYGYTF
TRBV27	TRBJ2-6	NA	NA	TGTGCCAGCAGTCCCAGGGGAGGGGACTCTGGGGCCAACGTCCTGACTTTC	CASSPRGGDSGANVLTF
TRBV24-1	TRBJ1-5	few	NA	TGTGCCACCAGTGACCCAACCGGGACCGACGATCAGCCCCAGCATTTT	CATSDPTGTDDQPQHF
TRBV3-1	TRBJ1-3	few	NA	TGTGCCAGCAGCCAAGCGGGAGGTGGAAACACCATATATTTT	CASSQAGGGNTIYF
TRBV25-1	TRBJ2-5	few	NA	TGTGCCAGCAGTGGTGGGATCGAAGAGACCCAGTACTTC	CASSGGIEETQYF
TRBV6-2/TRBV6-3	TRBJ1-5	few	TRBD1	TGTGCCAGCAGTTACGTCGCAGGGGGGAGTCAGCCCCAGCATTTT	CASSYVAGGSQPQHF
TRBV5-1	TRBJ1-1	many	NA	TGCGCCAGCAGCTTGTCAGAGAACACTGAAGCTTTCTTT	CASSLSENTEAFF
TRBV6-5	TRBJ2-7	NA	TRBD2	TGTGCCAGCAGTTACGGACTAGCGGGAGGCTACGAGCAGTACTTC	CASSYGLAGGYEQYF
TRBV7-9	TRBJ2-7	NA	NA	TGTGCCAGCAGCTTAGTTCCAGAACACTACGAGCAGTACTTC	CASSLVPEHYEQYF
TRBV29-1	TRBJ2-1	NA	TRBD1	TGCAGCTGCGTTGACGGGACAGGGGCTTATGAGCAGTTCTTC	CSCVDGTGAYEQFF
TRBV27	TRBJ2-7	NA	TRBD2	TGTGCCAGCAGTCCGCAACGACTAGCGGGGTCCTACGAGCAGTACTTC	CASSPQRLAGSYEQYF
TRBV5-1	TRBJ2-2	NA	NA	TGCGCCAGCAGCTTGGACAGGGCCCACACCGGGGAGCTGTTTTTT	CASSLDRAHTGELFF
TRBV7-3	TRBJ2-1	NA	TRBD1	TGTGCCAGCAGCACACTCACTACAGGGGCCTACAATGAGCAGTTCTTC	CASSTLTTGAYNEQFF
TRBV7-6	TRBJ2-5	few	NA	TGTGCCAGCAGCTCGACAGTGGAAGAGACCCAGTACTTC	CASSSTVEETQYF
TRBV7-2	TRBJ1-1	NA	TRBD1	TGTGCCAGCAGCTTGGAAGGGGGCGCTTATACTGAAGCTTTCTTT	CASSLEGGAYTEAFF
TRBV7-2	TRBJ2-7	many	NA	TGTGCCAGCAGCTTGGGGGAGAGTATAGGCGAGCAGTACTTC	CASSLGESIGEQYF
TRBV12-3/TRBV12-4	TRBJ2-1	NA	NA	TGTGCCAGCAGTTTGGGGAGTTACGGTGAGCAGTTCTTC	CASSLGSYGEQFF
TRBV6-6	TRBJ1-2	NA	NA	TGTGCCAGCAGCGGATCAGGGGCAGATGGATATGGCTACACCTTC	CASSGSGADGYGYTF
TRBV5-1	TRBJ2-3	NA	NA	TGCGCCAGCAGCTTGTCAGGTCCGCAGTATTTT	CASSLSGPQYF
TRBV28	TRBJ2-7	once	TRBD2	TGTGCCAGCACCGGGGGGATCTACGAGCAGTACTTC	CASTGGIYEQYF
TRBV4-1	TRBJ2-5	few	TRBD1	TGCGCCAGCAGCCAACCGGACAGGGGGCGGTGGGAGACCCAGTACTTC	CASSQPDRGRWETQYF
TRBV9	TRBJ2-3	NA	TRBD2	TGTGCCACCGGTCCCCGGGGGGGCAGGACAGATACGCAGTATTTT	CATGPRGGRTDTQYF
TRBV6-5	TRBJ1-5	NA	NA	TGTGCCAGCAGTCCCCTCATAGGTCTTGGCAATCAGCCCCAGCATTTT	CASSPLIGLGNQPQHF
TRBV6-5	TRBJ1-2	NA	NA	TGTGCCAGCGGGGTAGATAGAGGGCATGGCTACACCTTC	CASGVDRGHGYTF
TRBV24-1	TRBJ2-1	few	NA	TGTGCCACCAGTGATCCCCAGCGGGAGCAGTTCTTC	CATSDPQREQFF
TRBV29-1	TRBJ2-3	NA	NA	TGCAGCGTTGTGGCAGGGAGTAACACAGATACGCAGTATTTT	CSVVAGSNTDTQYF
TRBV5-1	TRBJ2-1	NA	NA	TGCGCCAGCAGCTTGGAGCTGGTACGCTACAATGAGCAGTTCTTC	CASSLELVRYNEQFF
TRBV7-9	TRBJ2-3	NA	NA	TGTGCCAGCAGCTTTGAACTAGGCACAGATACGCAGTATTTT	CASSFELGTDTQYF
TRBV6-1	TRBJ2-2	NA	TRBD2	TGTGCCAGCAGTTTGGGACTAGCGGGGTTCGCGAACACCGGGGAGCTGTTTTTT	CASSLGLAGFANTGELFF
TRBV7-8	TRBJ2-5	NA	TRBD2	TGTGCCAGCAGCCTCCTCAATAGCGGGAGGACGGAGACCCAGTACTTC	CASSLLNSGRTETQYF
TRBV5-6	TRBJ2-1	NA	NA	TGTGCCAGCAGCACCGACATCAATGAGCAGTTCTTC	CASSTDINEQFF
TRBV14	TRBJ2-1	many	NA	TGTGCCAGCAGCCAAGTGTCCGGGAGCTCCTACAATGAGCAGTTCTTC	CASSQVSGSSYNEQFF
TRBV5-6	TRBJ2-1	NA	TRBD2	TGTGCCAGCAGCGCCGGGACTAGGGAGTTCTTC	CASSAGTREFF
TRBV3-1	TRBJ2-1	NA	NA	TGTGCCAGCAGCCTTCGGGGGCTGGGGTACAATGAGCAGTTCTTC	CASSLRGLGYNEQFF
TRBV19	TRBJ1-1	NA	TRBD1	TGTGCCAGTACCCCCGTGGGAGGGACAGGTGAAGCTTTCTTT	CASTPVGGTGEAFF
TRBV18	TRBJ1-1	NA	TRBD1	TGTGCCAGCTCAGCCAGGGGGCTGGTCACTGAAGCTTTCTTT	CASSARGLVTEAFF
TRBV4-1	TRBJ1-2	few	NA	TGCGCCAGCAGCCAAGATAGAGACGTACAGGGTTATGGCTACACCTTC	CASSQDRDVQGYGYTF
TRBV20-1	TRBJ1-6	NA	NA	TGCAGTGCTAGAGATGACCCTAATTCACCCCTCCACTTT	CSARDDPNSPLHF
TRBV10-3	TRBJ2-2	few	NA	TGTGCCATCAGTCCTCGTCAGGGCGTCACCGGGGAGCTGTTTTTT	CAISPRQGVTGELFF
TRBV5-6	TRBJ2-5	NA	NA	TGTGCCAGCTGGGGACTGCAAGAGACCCAGTACTTC	CASWGLQETQYF
TRBV7-9	TRBJ1-1	few	NA	TGTGCCAGCAGCTTAGGGTCTCTAGGGGCTTTCTTT	CASSLGSLGAFF
TRBV29-1	TRBJ2-3	many	NA	TGCAGCGTCGCCCCTGAGGGTACGCAGTATTTT	CSVAPEGTQYF
TRBV7-8	TRBJ2-7	NA	NA	TGTGCCAGCAGCTTAGCCCGGAGAGGGCTAGGCGAGCAGTACTTC	CASSLARRGLGEQYF
TRBV15	TRBJ2-1	few	NA	TGTGCCACCAGCAGAGATCGGCAGGGGCACAATGAGCAGTTCTTC	CATSRDRQGHNEQFF
TRBV12-3/TRBV12-4	TRBJ1-1	NA	NA	TGTGCCAGCAGCACTGGGGACACGAACACTGAAGCTTTCTTT	CASSTGDTNTEAFF
TRBV12-3/TRBV12-4	TRBJ2-7	many	NA	TGTGCCAGCAGTTACAGCAACTCCTACGAGCAGTACTTC	CASSYSNSYEQYF